The source of this T cell receptor (beta chain) is a study of PD-L1 blockade in urothelial cancer. Study observations and caveats: Pretreatment blood TCR clonality under the median forecast improved survival.

Profiled with immunoSEQ multiplex PCR; TCRdb holds only in-frame clones, not every one. The profile covers some 100,000 clones, with roughly nine tenths appearing a single time and 0.75% to 0.95% taken by the ten largest. J lost 5 bases, V lost 3 bases, and 4 bases had no gene match. This CDR3 has 14 amino acids. Germline V gene sequence: CDR1 MGHRA, CDR2 YSYEKL. In regard to this clone: What it binds is not known.

Specimen: PBMCs, collected around atezolizumab (anti-PD-L1) treatment. V gene TRBV4-1 combines with J gene TRBJ1-5, with TRBD1 matching 7 bases. The source of this sequence is a woman of 80 years or more with urothelial cancer. The CDR3 loop is CASSHDRAHQPQHF. The CDR3 bases are TGCGCCAGCAGCCATGACAGGGCCCATCAGCCCCAGCATTTT.